This TCR beta chain was obtained from a study of CD8 T cells in Susac syndrome. Study-level background: Patients with Susac syndrome, at blood draw, were therapy-naive, on corticosteroids, or on intravenous immunoglobulin alone.

Random-hexamer reverse transcription was applied to roughly 0.5 to 1 ug RNA. It was immunoSEQ multiplex PCR that amplified TCR beta CDR3 across 54 Vbeta and 13 Jbeta. TCRdb reanalysed the immunoSEQ multiplex PCR reads using MiXCR and keeps one entry per CDR3 protein. The sample has roughly 200,000 distinct CDR3 sequences, over 90% seen once. As regards this clonotype: The antigen is unknown.

CD8+ and CD4+ T cells from blood underwent TCR beta sequencing. The CDR3 contains 14 residues. Germline assignment: CDR1 ENHRY and CDR2 SYGVKD. Germline trimming cut 6 bases from V and 2 bases from J; bases unmatched to any gene: 6. General study findings and limits: The CD4+ T cell repertoires in Susac syndrome did not show any clonal expansion.

The sequencing sample was made of CD4+ T cells from PBMCs. This chain links TRBV10-3 with TRBJ2-5, with TRBD1 matching over 7 bases. This receptor was obtained from a human donor with Susac syndrome. The CDR3, as DNA: TGTGCCATCAGGGGGGACAGCATACAAGAGACCCAGTACTTC. Encoded protein: CAIRGDSIQETQYF.